This is a list of T cell receptor beta chains from one sample in a study of human T cells and chemical hapten exposure. TCRdb recomputed calls from the reads with MiXCR, one row per CDR3 protein. Among 95,000 to 150,000 distinct CDR3 sequences listed, 8.5% to 9% were seen once. Sequenced material: whole blood. Source of these receptors: a human donor in good health. Some clones in this sample may be carry-over from other donors' samples. CDR3s include the opening cysteine and the closing phenylalanine or tryptophan. Each record gives: V gene, clone size, CDR3 length, D gene, J gene, CDR3 DNA, CDR3 protein. D genes are given only for firm matches. Not every row has a clone size; where given, it reads once, few, many or a size class.

>TRBV10-3|many|13|NA|TRBJ1-2
TGTGCCATCAGGGGGTTCGGGTACTATGGCTACACCTTC
CAIRGFGYYGYTF
>TRBV6-1|few|19|TRBD2|TRBJ2-1
TGTGCCAGCAGTGCCCCCGGGACTAGCGGGGGGCCCAACTACAATGAGCAGTTCTTC
CASSAPGTSGGPNYNEQFF
>TRBV6-2/TRBV6-3|many|17|TRBD1|TRBJ1-5
TGTGCCAGCAGTGACGACAGGGGGCATTCTGGCAATCAGCCCCAGCATTTT
CASSDDRGHSGNQPQHF
>TRBV27|many|14|NA|TRBJ1-3
TGTGCCAGCAGTTTAAGGGGGACGGGAAACACCATATATTTT
CASSLRGTGNTIYF
>TRBV6-1|few|13|NA|TRBJ2-7
TGTGCCAGCAGTGAACGACTAGCCTACGAGCAGTACTTC
CASSERLAYEQYF
>TRBV27|NA|15|TRBD1|TRBJ1-5
TGTGCCAGCAGTTCCGACAGGGGAAGGGGTCAGCCCCAGCATTTT
CASSSDRGRGQPQHF
>TRBV18|many|13|NA|TRBJ1-1
TGTGCCAGCTCCCCAGGGGCGAACACTGAAGCTTTCTTT
CASSPGANTEAFF
>TRBV27|NA|15|NA|TRBJ2-1
TGTGCCAGCAGTTTTGAGGGACAACTCAACAATGAGCAGTTCTTC
CASSFEGQLNNEQFF
>TRBV7-9|many|17|TRBD1|TRBJ1-1
TGTGCCAGCAGCCTGGGAAGGGACAGGGTAATGAACACTGAAGCTTTCTTT
CASSLGRDRVMNTEAFF
>TRBV29-1|few|12|TRBD2|TRBJ2-7
TGCAGCGTTTACAGCGGGGCCTACGAGCAGTACTTC
CSVYSGAYEQYF
>TRBV6-5|NA|15|TRBD2|TRBJ2-3
TGTGCCAGCAGTTACGGCGGGGGGCACACAGATACGCAGTATTTT
CASSYGGGHTDTQYF